This T cell receptor beta chain was recovered during a study of shared clonotypes between healthy human individuals. Study overall: Serving as donors were two women and three men, whose ages spanned 18 to 49.

Original handling: ImmunoSEQ only sent back junction sequences with no quality scores, so filtering was done differently. Clones were read by immunoSEQ multiplex PCR, and TCRdb kept only the in-frame ones, dropping some. V and J calls and clone size come straight from that table; D and trimming were deduced from the DNA. The sample has hundreds of thousands of clones; about 95% are singletons. General study findings and limits: Estimated richness values were generally larger in naive subsets than in memory subsets. Few donors limited the genetic and exposure-history diversity represented.

As regards this clone: Its matching antigen is unknown.

Per germline, CDR1 MNHEY and CDR2 SMNVEV (reference sequence). V trimming: 3 bases; J trimming: 0 bases; junction bases outside the gene matches: 11. This CDR3 region has 17 residues. It was CD45RO-negative cells, positively selected for CCR7, that made up naive CD8 cells, with terminally differentiated effector memory CD45RA+ cells excluded. This TCR was sampled from a woman in her twenties or thirties in good health. Sequencing was performed on naive CD8+ T cells sorted from blood. The chain is built from TRBV27 and TRBJ2-7; TRBD2 matches at 7 bases. This CDR3 reads CASSFGGGAGLSYEQYF. For the CDR3, the DNA is TGTGCCAGCAGTTTTGGCGGGGGAGCAGGTCTCTCCTACGAGCAGTACTTC.